This TCR delta chain comes out of a study of Vδ1+ human thymocytes. General observations from the study: Thymic TRG and TRD repertoires appeared highly polyclonal, with Gaussian CDR3 length distributions.

RNA was extracted from the cells and then reverse transcribed. Pooled V-gene forward primers with one constant-region reverse primer generated the CDR3 amplicons by multiplex PCR. TCRdb re-called clones from the multiplex PCR reads using CATT. The repertoire has under 85,000 delta-chain clones, 30% to 40% of them found once; the top ten carry 0.2% to 0.3%. As regards this clone: Its antigen is still unknown.

Per germline, CDR1 TSWWSYY and CDR2 QGS. The V gene lost 4 bases and the J gene lost 11 bases, with 26 bases spanning the gap. This CDR3 is 16 amino acids long. The source is a boy in the first two years of life who had congenital heart surgery. The source material was Vdelta1+ gamma-delta thymocytes from the thymus. Subset noted: FACS-sorted CD3+ TCRalphabeta- TCRVdelta1+ TCRVdelta2- thymocytes. This chain joins TRDV1 and TRDJ1; D may be TRDD3 (6 bases). CDR3 coding DNA: TGTGCTCTTGGGGGCGTCTCGGGGGGACACCACCACCGGCTCATCTTT. This gives the protein CALGGVSGGHHHRLIF.